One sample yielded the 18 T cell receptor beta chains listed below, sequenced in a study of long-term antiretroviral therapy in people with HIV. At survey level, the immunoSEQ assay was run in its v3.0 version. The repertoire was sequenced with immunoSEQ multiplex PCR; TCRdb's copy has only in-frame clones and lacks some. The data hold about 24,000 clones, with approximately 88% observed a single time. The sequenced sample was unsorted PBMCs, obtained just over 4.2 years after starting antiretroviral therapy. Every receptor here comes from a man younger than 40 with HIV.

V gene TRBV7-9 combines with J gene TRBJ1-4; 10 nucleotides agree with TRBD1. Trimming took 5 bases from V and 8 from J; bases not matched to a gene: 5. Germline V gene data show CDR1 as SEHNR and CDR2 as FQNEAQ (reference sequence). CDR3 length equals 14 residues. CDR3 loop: CASSEDRGWEKLFF. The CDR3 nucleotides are TGTGCCAGCAGCGAGGACAGGGGGTGGGAAAAACTGTTTTTT.

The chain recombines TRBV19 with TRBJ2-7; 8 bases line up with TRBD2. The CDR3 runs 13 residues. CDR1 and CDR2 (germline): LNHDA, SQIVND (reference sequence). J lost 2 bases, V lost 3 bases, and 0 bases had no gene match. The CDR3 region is CASSIGRAYEQYF. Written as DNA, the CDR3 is TGTGCCAGTAGTATCGGGAGGGCCTACGAGCAGTACTTC.

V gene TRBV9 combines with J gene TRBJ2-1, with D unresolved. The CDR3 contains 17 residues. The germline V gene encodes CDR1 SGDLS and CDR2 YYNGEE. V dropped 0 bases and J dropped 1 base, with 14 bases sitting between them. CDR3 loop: CASSVESDPKSYNEQFF. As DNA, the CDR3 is TGTGCCAGCAGCGTAGAATCGGACCCTAAATCCTACAATGAGCAGTTCTTC.

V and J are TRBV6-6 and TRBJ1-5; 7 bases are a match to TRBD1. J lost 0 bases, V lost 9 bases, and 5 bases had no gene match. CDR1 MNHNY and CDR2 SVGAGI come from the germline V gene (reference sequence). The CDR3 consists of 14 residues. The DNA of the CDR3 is TGTGCCAGTAAGGGACAGAATAGCAATCAGCCCCAGCATTTT. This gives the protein CASKGQNSNQPQHF.

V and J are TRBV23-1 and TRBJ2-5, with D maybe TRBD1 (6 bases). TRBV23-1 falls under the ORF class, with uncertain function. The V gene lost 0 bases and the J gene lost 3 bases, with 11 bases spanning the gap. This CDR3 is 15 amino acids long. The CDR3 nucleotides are TGCGCCAGCAGTCAATCGCGTGAGGGGGAAGAGACCCAGTACTTC. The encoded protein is CASSQSREGEETQYF.

CDR3 nucleotide sequence: TGTGCCAGCAGCTACGACAGGGCCTACAATGAGCAGTTCTTC. Residues: CASSYDRAYNEQFF. The J gene is TRBJ2-1, the V gene TRBV6-5, with 7 bases lining up with TRBD1. This CDR3 region has 14 residues. Looked up from germline, CDR1 is MNHEY and CDR2 is SVGAGI. The V segment lost 6 bases and the J segment 2 bases; nucleotides outside the gene matches: 4.

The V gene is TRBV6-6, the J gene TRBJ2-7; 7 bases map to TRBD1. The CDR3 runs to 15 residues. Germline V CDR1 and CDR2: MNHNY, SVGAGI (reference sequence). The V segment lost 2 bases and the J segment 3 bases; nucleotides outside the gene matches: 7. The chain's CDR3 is CASSYDRDSLYEQYF. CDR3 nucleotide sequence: TGTGCCAGCAGTTACGACCGGGACAGTCTCTACGAGCAGTACTTC.

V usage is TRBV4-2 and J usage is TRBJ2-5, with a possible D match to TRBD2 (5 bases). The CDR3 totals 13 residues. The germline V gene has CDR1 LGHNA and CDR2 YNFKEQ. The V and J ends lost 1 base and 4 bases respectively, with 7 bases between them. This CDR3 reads CASSQVGGETQYF. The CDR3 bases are TGTGCCAGCAGCCAAGTAGGAGGAGAGACCCAGTACTTC.

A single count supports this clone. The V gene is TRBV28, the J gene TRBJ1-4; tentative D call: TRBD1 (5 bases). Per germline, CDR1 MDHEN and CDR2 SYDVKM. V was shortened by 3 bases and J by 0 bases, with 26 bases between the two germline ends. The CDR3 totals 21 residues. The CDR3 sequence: CASSFPRTGSPPPTTNEKLFF. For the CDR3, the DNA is TGTGCCAGCAGTTTCCCACGTACAGGATCCCCTCCCCCTACAACTAATGAAAAACTGTTTTTT.

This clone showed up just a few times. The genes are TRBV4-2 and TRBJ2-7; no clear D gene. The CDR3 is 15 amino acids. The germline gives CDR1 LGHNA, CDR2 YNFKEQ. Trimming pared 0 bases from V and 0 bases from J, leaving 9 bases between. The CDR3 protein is CASSQESESSYEQYF. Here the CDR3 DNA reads TGTGCCAGCAGCCAAGAGAGCGAGAGCTCCTACGAGCAGTACTTC.

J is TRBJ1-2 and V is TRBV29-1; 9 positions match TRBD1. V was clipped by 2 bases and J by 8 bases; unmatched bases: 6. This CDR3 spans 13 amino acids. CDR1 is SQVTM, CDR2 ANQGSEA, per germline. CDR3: CSVERTGEVGYTF. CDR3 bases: TGCAGCGTTGAACGGACAGGGGAGGTCGGCTACACCTTC.

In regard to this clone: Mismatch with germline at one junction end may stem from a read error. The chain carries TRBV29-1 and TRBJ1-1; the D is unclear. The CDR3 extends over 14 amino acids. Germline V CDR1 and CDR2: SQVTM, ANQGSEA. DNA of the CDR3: TGCAGCGGTGAAGACTTATTCAGCAACACTGAAGCTTTCTTT. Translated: CSGEDLFSNTEAFF.

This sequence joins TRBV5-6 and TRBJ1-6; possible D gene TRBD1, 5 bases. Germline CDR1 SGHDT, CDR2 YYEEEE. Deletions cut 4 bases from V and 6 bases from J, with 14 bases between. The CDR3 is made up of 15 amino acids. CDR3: CASSSGTWGNSPLHF. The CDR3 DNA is TGTGCCAGCAGCAGCGGGACTTGGGGTAATTCACCCCTCCACTTT.

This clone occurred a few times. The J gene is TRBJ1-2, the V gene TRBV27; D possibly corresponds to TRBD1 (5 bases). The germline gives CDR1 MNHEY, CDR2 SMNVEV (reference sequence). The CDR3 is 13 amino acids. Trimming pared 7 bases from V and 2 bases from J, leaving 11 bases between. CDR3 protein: CASTSWDNYGYTF. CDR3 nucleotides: TGTGCCAGCACCTCCTGGGACAACTATGGCTACACCTTC.

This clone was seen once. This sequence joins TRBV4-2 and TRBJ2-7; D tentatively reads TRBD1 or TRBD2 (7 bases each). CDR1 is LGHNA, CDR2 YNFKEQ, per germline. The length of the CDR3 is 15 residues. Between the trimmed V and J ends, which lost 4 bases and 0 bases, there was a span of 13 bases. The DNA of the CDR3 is TGTGCCAGCAGCCTGCCAGGGGGGGCCTCCTACGAGCAGTACTTC. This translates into CASSLPGGASYEQYF.

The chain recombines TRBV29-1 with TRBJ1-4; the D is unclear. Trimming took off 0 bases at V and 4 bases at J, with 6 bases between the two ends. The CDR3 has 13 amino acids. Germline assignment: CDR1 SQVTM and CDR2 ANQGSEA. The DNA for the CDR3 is TGCAGCGTTGAAGATCGGGGTAATGAAAAACTGTTTTTT. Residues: CSVEDRGNEKLFF.

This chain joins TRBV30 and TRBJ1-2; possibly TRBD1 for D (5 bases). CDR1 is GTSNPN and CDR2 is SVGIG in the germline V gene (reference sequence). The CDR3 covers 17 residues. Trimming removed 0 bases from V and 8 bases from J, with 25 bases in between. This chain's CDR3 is CAWSVYPSGRDVQGYTF. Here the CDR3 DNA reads TGTGCCTGGAGTGTATATCCGTCGGGGAGGGACGTCCAAGGCTACACCTTC.

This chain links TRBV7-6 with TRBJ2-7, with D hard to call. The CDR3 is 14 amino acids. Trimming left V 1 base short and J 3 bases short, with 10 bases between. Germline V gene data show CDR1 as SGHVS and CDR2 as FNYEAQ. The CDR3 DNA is TGTGCCAGCAGCTTAGGGGCCGACCGCTACGAGCAGTACTTC. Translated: CASSLGADRYEQYF.